This T cell receptor (beta chain) was profiled in a study of molecular identifiers for immune sequencing clone quantification. Background on the study: The replicate experiment used RNA from 20,000 or 100,000 naive CD8 cells. This RNA was split into five aliquots, and four of them were sequenced.

Preparation of the bulk TCR libraries relied on previously described methods and listed TCR primers. TCRdb reanalysed the PCR reads using MiXCR and keeps one entry per CDR3 protein. Here the sample spans more than 450,000 distinct CDR3 sequences, about 25% being singletons. Broader study findings: Reports indicate spiked Jurkat TCR RNA from one cell could be found among one million naive cells.

CD8+CD4-CCR7+CD45RA+ cells were sorted as naive CD8 T cells. Of note for this clonotype: Antigen unknown.

Per germline, CDR1 SGHDN and CDR2 FVKESK. The V gene lost 2 bases and the J gene lost 3 bases, with 8 bases spanning the gap. There are 13 residues in the CDR3. This receptor was taken from a human donor in good health. Some libraries in this study had Jurkat cell RNA spiked in. The J gene is TRBJ2-7, the V gene TRBV14; D is possibly TRBD1 (6 bases). Sample: naive CD8+ T cells from blood, with Jurkat cell RNA spiked in. Subset denoted: FACS-sorted CD8+CD4-CCR7+CD45RA+ naive T cells. CDR3 in amino acids: CASSQRTDYEQYF. Written as DNA, the CDR3 is TGTGCCAGCAGCCAAAGGACAGACTACGAGCAGTACTTC.